The clone carrying this T cell receptor (beta chain) was counted ten times or more. TCRdb re-analysed the 5' RACE reads in MiXCR, keeping a single row per CDR3 protein. In the table there are 200,000 to 300,000 distinct CDR3 sequences, approximately 6.3% of which are singletons. These data come from a study of T cells after yellow fever vaccination. This CDR3 region has 13 residues. The V gene lost 4 bases and the J gene lost 2 bases, with 9 bases spanning the gap. The germline CDR1 and CDR2 sequences are SGHRS and YFSETQ. This chain connects TRBV5-1 to TRBJ2-5; D is perhaps TRBD2 (5 bases). This specimen was CD4+ T cells sorted from PBMCs, taken on the day of the yellow fever booster vaccination. This TCR was sampled from a man aged 25 to 40 who received the YFV17D yellow fever vaccine. The CDR3 loop is CASSGLEQETQYF. The CDR3 DNA reads TGCGCCAGCAGCGGACTGGAACAAGAGACCCAGTACTTC.